Given below is one T cell receptor (beta chain) in context. Antigen: not known. Assay: immunoSEQ multiplex PCR; the TCRdb copy retains only in-frame clones and omits some. The sample includes around 65,000 clones, 65% to 80% of them seen just once. A few pairs of donors had their unstimulated naive, memory, effector memory and TEMRA subsets sequenced. The data originate from a study of siplizumab effects on memory and regulatory T cells. The study's findings and limits: With siplizumab, mappable alloreactive CD4+ clones averaged around 65% Treg-derived, versus 25% to 30% in controls. Naive T cells seemed more diverse than memory cells; they also seemed major alloresponse contributors. Unstimulated subsets captured only a minor fraction of alloreactive clones.

From germline, CDR1 is SNHLY and CDR2 FYNNEI. The CDR3 contains 14 residues. V was cut by 6 bases and J by 4 bases, with 14 bases left in between. This TCR was recovered from a human donor in good health. The V call is TRBV2, the J call TRBJ2-3; D not resolved. The specimen was memory CD4+ T cells sorted from blood. The CDR3 protein is CASSGLVGSDTQYF. As DNA, the CDR3 is TGTGCCAGCAGCGGGCTAGTGGGGTCAGATACGCAGTATTTT.